This T cell receptor (beta chain) was obtained from a study of T-cell memory formation after mild COVID-19. The CDR3 has 14 amino acids. The germline V gene encodes CDR1 SGHAT and CDR2 FQNNGV. V lost 0 bases and J lost 1, with 7 bases in between. TCRdb used MiXCR to reprocess the 5' RACE reads, holding one entry per CDR3 protein. Altogether hundreds of thousands of distinct CDR3 sequences are present, roughly 21% being singletons, with the ten largest covering 8.4%. The sequence derives from an adult woman who had mild COVID-19 (a few samples of this study predate the infection). Cell type and time point are not known. Sequences were obtained from PBMCs or a T cell subset sorted from them (not recorded which). The rearrangement uses TRBV11-2 and TRBJ2-7; D not certain. Here the CDR3 DNA reads TGTGCCAGCAGCTTAGATCCAAATTCCTACGAGCAGTACTTC. It specifies CASSLDPNSYEQYF.